The source of this T cell receptor beta chain is a study of T cell repertoires in cytomegalovirus infection. This clonotype was observed a few times. The antigen is unknown. TCRdb re-derived calls from the reads in MiXCR, one entry per CDR3 protein. This sample has around 500,000 distinct CDR3 sequences, with about 42% found just once. This CDR3 region has 11 residues. Per the germline V gene, CDR1 is ENHRY and CDR2 is SYGVKD. With 4 bases removed from V and 5 bases from J, the gap between germline ends came to 3 bases. The V and J genes are TRBV10-3 and TRBJ2-1; D is undetermined. The sequence was obtained from a human donor in good health (CMV status not recorded). Some clones in this sample may be carry-over from other donors' samples. The sequencing used cultured PBMCs, collected from culture after CMV antigen stimulation. CDR3 nucleotides: TGTGCCATCAGTGTGGACAATGAGCAGTTCTTC. This gives the protein CAISVDNEQFF.